This T cell receptor (beta chain) was profiled in a study of blood T cell repertoires in COVID-19. CDR1 and CDR2 from the germline V gene are SGHNT and YYREEE (reference sequence). The V end was cut by 0 bases, the J end by 8 bases, with 17 bases between. This CDR3 comprises 15 residues. Within 2 weeks before study entry, exposed participants met a COVID-19 case. Generated by immunoSEQ multiplex PCR, the TCRdb table keeps only in-frame clones and is missing some. Of some 340,000 clones in the sample, over 90% were seen once. This clonotype was sampled from a woman under 40 who had been exposed to COVID-19. The chain has TRBV5-4 and TRBJ1-2, with D unclear. Sequenced sample: PBMCs or T cells enriched from blood (not recorded which). This CDR3 reads CASSLDPGVRRGYTF. The CDR3 region has the DNA TGTGCCAGCAGCTTGGATCCCGGGGTACGGAGGGGCTACACCTTC.